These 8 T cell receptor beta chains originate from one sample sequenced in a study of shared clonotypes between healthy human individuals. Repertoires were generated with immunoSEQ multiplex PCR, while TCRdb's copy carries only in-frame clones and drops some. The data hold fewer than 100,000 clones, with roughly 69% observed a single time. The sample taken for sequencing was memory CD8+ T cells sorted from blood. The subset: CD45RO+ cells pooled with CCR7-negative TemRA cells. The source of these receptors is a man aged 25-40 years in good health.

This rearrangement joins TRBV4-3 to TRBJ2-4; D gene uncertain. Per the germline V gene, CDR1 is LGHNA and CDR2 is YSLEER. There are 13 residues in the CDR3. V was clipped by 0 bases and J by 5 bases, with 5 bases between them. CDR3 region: CASSQDPQNIQYF. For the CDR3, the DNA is TGCGCCAGCAGCCAAGATCCCCAAAACATTCAGTACTTC.

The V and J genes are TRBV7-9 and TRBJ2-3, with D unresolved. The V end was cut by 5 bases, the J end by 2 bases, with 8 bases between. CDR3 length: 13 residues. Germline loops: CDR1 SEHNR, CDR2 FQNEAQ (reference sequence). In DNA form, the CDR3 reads TGTGCCAGCAGCGGACCTTTCACAGATACGCAGTATTTT. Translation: CASSGPFTDTQYF.

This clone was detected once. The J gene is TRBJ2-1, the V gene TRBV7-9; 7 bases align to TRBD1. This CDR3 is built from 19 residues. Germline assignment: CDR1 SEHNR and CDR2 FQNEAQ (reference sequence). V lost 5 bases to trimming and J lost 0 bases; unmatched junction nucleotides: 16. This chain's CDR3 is CASSRPPPEQGSSYNEQFF. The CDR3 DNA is TGTGCCAGCAGCCGTCCCCCCCCTGAACAGGGGAGCTCCTACAATGAGCAGTTCTTC.

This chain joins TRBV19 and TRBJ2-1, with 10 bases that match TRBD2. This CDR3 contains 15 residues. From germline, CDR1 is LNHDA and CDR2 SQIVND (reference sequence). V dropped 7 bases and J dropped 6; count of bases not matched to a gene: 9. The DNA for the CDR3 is TGTGCCAGTAATATTCGGGCTAGCGGGAGCAATGAGCAGTTCTTC. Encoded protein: CASNIRASGSNEQFF.

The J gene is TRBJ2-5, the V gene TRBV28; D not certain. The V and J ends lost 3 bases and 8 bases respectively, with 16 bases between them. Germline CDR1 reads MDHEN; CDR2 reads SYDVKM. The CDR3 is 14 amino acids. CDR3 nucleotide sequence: TGTGCCAGCAGTTTGCCCCTTACCCCGAGTACCCAGTACTTC. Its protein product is CASSLPLTPSTQYF.

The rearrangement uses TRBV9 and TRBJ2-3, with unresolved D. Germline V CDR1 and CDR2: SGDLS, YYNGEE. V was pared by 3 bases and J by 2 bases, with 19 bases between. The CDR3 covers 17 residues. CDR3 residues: CASSERPITSHTDTQYF. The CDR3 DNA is TGTGCCAGCAGCGAGCGCCCCATTACTTCGCACACAGATACGCAGTATTTT.

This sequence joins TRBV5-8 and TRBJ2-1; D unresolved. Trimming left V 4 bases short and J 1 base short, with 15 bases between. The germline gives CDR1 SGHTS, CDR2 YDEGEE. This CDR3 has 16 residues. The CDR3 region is CASSQERTQSYNEQFF. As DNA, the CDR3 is TGTGCCAGCAGCCAAGAACGTACCCAGTCCTACAATGAGCAGTTCTTC.

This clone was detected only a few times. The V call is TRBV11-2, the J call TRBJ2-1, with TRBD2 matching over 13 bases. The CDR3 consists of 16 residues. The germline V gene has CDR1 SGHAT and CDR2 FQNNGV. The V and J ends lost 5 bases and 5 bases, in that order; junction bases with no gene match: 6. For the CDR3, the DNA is TGTGCCAGCAGCGATAGACTAGCGGGAGGCGACAATGAGCAGTTCTTC. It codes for CASSDRLAGGDNEQFF.